The entry below describes one T cell receptor (beta chain). Generated by immunoSEQ multiplex PCR, the TCRdb table keeps only in-frame clones and is missing some. The table has more than 450,000 clones, approximately 79% seen once. The source of the sample is a study of shared clonotypes between healthy human individuals. Germline loops: CDR1 SNHLY, CDR2 FYNNEI. Trimming pared 10 bases from V and 1 base from J, leaving 10 bases between. The CDR3 has 12 residues. The clonotype was recovered from a woman in her thirties or forties in good health. Some clones in this sample may be carry-over from other donors' samples. The genes are TRBV2 and TRBJ2-5; D gene uncertain. Input material: PBMCs. CDR3 amino acids: CATRLIQETQYF. In nucleotides, the CDR3 is TGTGCCACCAGACTGATCCAAGAGACCCAGTACTTC.